This T cell receptor beta chain was identified during a study of long-term antiretroviral therapy in people with HIV (dated by TCRdb to 2021 to 2024). Study-level background: The earliest samples were collected approximately a decade before the 2015 WHO recommendation for immediate ART, a period when ART was typically delayed until CD4 counts fell. Whether ART initiation and durable HIV suppression were associated with changes in peripheral blood TRB repertoire composition and diversity was tested in a retrospective serial study. A total of roughly 200 cryopreserved PBMC samples came from a few dozen adults with confirmed HIV infection and were collected serially over a mean of about six years (range 1-12). About 35% of the 30 participants with HIV were female. No cross-contamination during QIAcube processing was seen in test extractions of a monoclonal T-cell line run alongside 33 polyclonal samples.

V and J lose 2 bases and 1 base, and a span of 3 bases separates them. The germline V gene encodes CDR1 MRHNA and CDR2 SNTAGT. Spanning cysteine to phenylalanine, the CDR3 consists of 13 amino acids. CDR3 DNA only is kept here, 39 bases in frame from base 1. The paper as a whole reports these results and caveats: The samples span the years 2004 to 2017, and the ART regimens used at that time may not be as effective as current regimens. ART initiation was associated with a significant increase in TRB diversity, but diversity stayed significantly below transplant donor controls even after long-term ART. Expanded TRB clones identified before ART initiation dominated the repertoire across all time points, though the dominance fluctuated and decreased in many PLHIV after ART. Narrower CDR3 length ranges were observed in HIV repertoires than in controls, and an antigen-experienced repertoire with only a slight naive shift after ART was suggested by the network structure. Unsorted PBMC were profiled instead of sorted CD4+ and CD8+ T cells because pre-ART samples had limited cell numbers. Inferences about post-ART repertoire changes were limited because no data were available on ART adherence, viral resistance or therapy changes. Owing to limited PBMC availability, only the TCR beta chain was sequenced, without alpha chain pairing.

The immunoSEQ hsTCRB v3.0 assay was used at survey level resolution to sequence the TRB variable region. TRB sequencing targeted a depth of about 40,000-55,000 T-cell genomes per sample. TRB libraries were pooled and sequenced on an Illumina MiSeq using a v3 150-cycle kit. The paper's data handling went like this. Analysis of repertoires was carried out in R inside a reproducible Nextflow workflow spanning QC, data transformation and analysis. Custom analyses were implemented in LymphoSeq2, an R package for AIRR-Seq data exploration. A handful of samples yielding fewer than 5000 total TRB sequences were excluded, leaving 150 to 200 analyzed HIV repertoires. Of the approximately 190 retained HIV repertoires, under 65 were collected before and more than 120 after ART initiation. Each repertoire was downsampled to 5000 TRB nucleotide sequences, and summary statistics were averaged across 100 downsampling iterations. TRB sequences were retained for analysis only if CDR3 regions of at least seven amino acids were present. Diversity was measured with a Shannon entropy-derived clonality score and the Gini coefficient. In the repertoire networks, any two of the top 5000 CDR3 amino acid sequences were linked whenever the two sequences differed by an edit distance of one. GLIPH2 predicted antigen specificity groups and MHC restriction for TRB CDR3 amino acid sequences. CDR3 amino acid sequences were matched against VDJdb and McPAS-TCR to flag known CMV, EBV, HIV or tissue antigen associations. Pre-ART, post-ART and control groups were compared with Wilcoxon signed-rank tests and Holm-Bonferroni correction. In its TCRdb copy, this immuneACCESS table keeps in-frame sequences only and misses some clones. Where compared with another copy, unresolved V genes explain less than half of these, and the others have no known cause. V, J and clone size are taken as reported in that table, and D and trimming were inferred from the DNA itself. The sample table records roughly 42,000 clones; 75% to 90% of these occur just once. 5.7% of the sample rests with the top ten.

This clone turned up a few times. This receptor's antigen is unknown. No clone much larger than this one lies a single base away; base qualities are absent. To be included, a participant needed at least one PBMC sample from before ART initiation plus at least two post-ART samples. Treatment was received in the United States of America by all participants with HIV. Before DNA extraction, cryopreserved samples containing about 0.9-11 million PBMC were thawed and washed. At the time of the earliest PBMC sample, participants with HIV were aged between about 20 and 60 years. Per participant, PBMC samples came from 1-4 timepoints prior to ART initiation and 2-8 timepoints following ART initiation, for a median of 7 samples. For every participant, serial HIV viral load, CD4+ T-cell count, ART history and demographic data were obtained. Using a Qiagen kit on a QIAcube, genomic DNA was extracted from unsorted PBMC, with samples processed in batches of 12.

The rearranged segments are TRBV6-4 and TRBJ1-5; no D segment can be confidently identified. The TCR originated in a woman between 45 and 65 years old with HIV. The starting material was unsorted PBMCs, obtained 3.1 years after starting antiretroviral therapy. The CDR3: CASSDDSNQPQHF. The sequence in DNA is TGTGCCAGCAGTGACGACAGCAATCAGCCCCAGCATTTT.